These 24 T cell receptor beta chains were all obtained from the same sample, sequenced in a study of long-term antiretroviral therapy in people with HIV. The authors ran the immunoSEQ assay, v3.0, at survey level. Here immunoSEQ multiplex PCR was the method, and the copy in TCRdb shows in-frame clones only, minus some. The sample shows tens of thousands of clones, 83% of them seen only once. The starting material was unsorted PBMCs, obtained 0.4 years before starting antiretroviral therapy. The receptors derive from a man between 18 and 35 years old with HIV.

Here the CDR3 reads CASSQERLGNNEQFF. In DNA form, the CDR3 reads TGTGCCAGCAGCCAAGAGCGGTTAGGAAACAATGAGCAGTTCTTC. This sequence joins TRBV4-2 and TRBJ2-1; D uncertain. Between the trimmed V and J ends, which lost 0 bases and 5 bases, there was a span of 11 bases. The CDR3 contains 15 residues. Per the germline V gene, CDR1 is LGHNA and CDR2 is YNFKEQ.

The rearrangement joins TRBV7-3 to TRBJ2-3, with D possibly TRBD1 on 5 matching bases. Trimming removed 2 bases from V and 5 bases from J, with 5 bases in between. The CDR3 spans 12 residues. The germline V gene has CDR1 SGHTA and CDR2 FQGTGA. CDR3 sequence reads: CASSLQGDTQYF. The CDR3 coding sequence is TGTGCCAGCAGCTTACAGGGAGATACGCAGTATTTT.

The chain combines TRBV5-1 with TRBJ1-3; D gene unclear. The CDR3 spans 15 residues. Trimming shortened V by 4 bases and J by 2 bases, and 13 bases separated the two germline ends. Germline V gives CDR1 SGHRS, CDR2 YFSETQ. As DNA, the CDR3 is TGCGCCAGCAGCCCGGCGGGAGCCCCTGGAAACACCATATATTTT. Translation gives CASSPAGAPGNTIYF.

The chain uses TRBV9 and TRBJ2-7, with D possibly matching TRBD2 (6 bases). The germline V gene has CDR1 SGDLS and CDR2 YYNGEE. Trimming removed 4 bases from V and 7 bases from J, with 15 bases in between. CDR3 size: 13 residues. CDR3 protein: CASSPGTAGEQYF. In nucleotides, the CDR3 is TGTGCCAGCAGCCCAGGGACGGCGGGGGAGCAGTACTTC.

The V call is TRBV2, the J call TRBJ2-7; D call uncertain. Germline V gene sequence: CDR1 SNHLY, CDR2 FYNNEI. The length of the CDR3 is 13 residues. V lost 1 base, J lost 3 bases, and 7 bases lay in between. Here the CDR3 reads CASSEVRFYEQYF. CDR3 nucleotide sequence: TGTGCCAGCAGTGAAGTCCGGTTCTACGAGCAGTACTTC.

The genes are TRBV9 and TRBJ2-1, with TRBD1 matching 10 bases. V shed 0 bases and J 3 bases; nucleotides not matched to a gene: 6. Germline V gene lookup returns CDR1 SGDLS and CDR2 YYNGEE. The CDR3 consists of 17 residues. CDR3 nucleotides: TGTGCCAGCAGCGTAGATGGGACAGGGGCTATCTACAATGAGCAGTTCTTC. Translating gives CASSVDGTGAIYNEQFF.

The chain has TRBV19 and TRBJ2-7, with a tentative D call TRBD2 (6 bases). The V end was cut by 4 bases, the J end by 1 base, with 14 bases between. CDR1 and CDR2 (germline): LNHDA, SQIVND (reference sequence). The length of the CDR3 is 15 residues. The CDR3 bases are TGTGCCAGTAGTACCGGATTGGGACTGTCCTACGAGCAGTACTTC. It yields the protein CASSTGLGLSYEQYF.

This chain links TRBV27 with TRBJ2-2, with TRBD1 matching over 7 bases. The germline gives CDR1 MNHEY, CDR2 SMNVEV (reference sequence). The ends lost 3 bases at V and 1 base at J; junction bases unmatched: 5. There are 16 residues in the CDR3. CDR3 residues: CASSFTTGMNTGELFF. The CDR3 DNA is TGTGCCAGCAGTTTTACGACAGGGATGAACACCGGGGAGCTGTTTTTT.

This clone was picked up a small number of times. V usage is TRBV5-1 and J usage is TRBJ1-5; perhaps TRBD1 as D (6 bases). Per germline, CDR1 SGHRS and CDR2 YFSETQ. V was shortened by 2 bases and J by 2 bases, with 11 bases between the two germline ends. The CDR3 is made up of 15 amino acids. CDR3 residues: CASSLQGFGNQPQHF. In DNA, the CDR3 is TGCGCCAGCAGCTTACAGGGCTTTGGCAATCAGCCCCAGCATTTT.

This chain joins TRBV23-1 and TRBJ1-5, with D unresolved. TRBV23-1 is an open reading frame whose function is uncertain. CDR3 length: 11 residues. The V end lost 5 bases, the J end lost 11 bases, and 10 bases lay between the germline ends. The CDR3 reads CASSGGESQHF. CDR3 coding DNA: TGCGCCAGCAGTGGTGGGGAGTCCCAGCATTTT.

This rearrangement joins TRBV9 to TRBJ2-1; 10 bases are shared with TRBD2. V shed 0 bases and J 5 bases; nucleotides not matched to a gene: 11. The V gene's germline CDR1 is SGDLS and CDR2 YYNGEE. The CDR3 runs to 18 residues. CDR3 sequence: CASSVVHQASGSHNEQFF. The CDR3 DNA is TGTGCCAGCAGCGTAGTCCATCAGGCTAGCGGGAGCCACAATGAGCAGTTCTTC.

The V gene is TRBV6-5, the J gene TRBJ1-2, with D perhaps TRBD1 (5 bases). The CDR3 has 13 amino acids. Germline-derived CDR1 and CDR2 are MNHEY and SVGAGI. With 5 bases removed from V and 4 bases from J, the gap between germline ends came to 11 bases. The CDR3 region is CASSGDRTYGYTF. The CDR3 DNA reads as TGTGCCAGCAGTGGCGACAGAACCTATGGCTACACCTTC.

This chain uses TRBV4-1 with TRBJ2-2, with D perhaps assigned TRBD1 or TRBD2 (5 bases each). Between the trimmed V and J ends, which lost 0 bases and 4 bases, there was a span of 21 bases. The germline CDR1 and CDR2 sequences are MGHRA and YSYEKL. The CDR3 is made up of 19 amino acids. The CDR3 DNA is TGCGCCAGCAGCCAAGATGAGAGGGGCCGTCAGAGAACCACCGGGGAGCTGTTTTTT. This encodes CASSQDERGRQRTTGELFF.

This rearrangement joins TRBV28 to TRBJ2-7; 7 bases align to TRBD1. V was clipped by 5 bases and J by 5 bases; unmatched bases: 9. CDR1 MDHEN and CDR2 SYDVKM come from the germline V gene. CDR3 length: 14 amino acids. The CDR3 here is CASSLLDRAHEQYF. As DNA, the CDR3 is TGTGCCAGCAGTCTCCTCGACAGGGCCCACGAGCAGTACTTC.

In its sample, this clone was seen a few times. As DNA, the CDR3 is TGTGCCATCAGTGAGAATGAAAAACTGTTTTTT. It specifies CAISENEKLFF. The chain joins TRBV10-3 to TRBJ1-4; D not resolved. Trimming took off 2 bases at V and 5 bases at J, with 0 bases between the two ends. CDR1 ENHRY and CDR2 SYGVKD come from the germline V gene. The CDR3 covers 11 residues.

The J gene is TRBJ2-1, the V gene TRBV10-3; 8 bases fit TRBD2. Germline V gene data show CDR1 as ENHRY and CDR2 as SYGVKD. The CDR3 is made up of 14 amino acids. The V gene end was trimmed by 3 bases and the J gene end by 8 bases; junction bases not matched to a gene: 6. In nucleotides, the CDR3 is TGTGCCATCAGTGACAGCGGGAGTTGGGATGAGCAGTTCTTC. It specifies CAISDSGSWDEQFF.

Notes on this clone: One end of the junction does not line up with germline, which may come from a read error. V and J are TRBV7-7 and TRBJ2-1; D remains unclear. This CDR3 contains 13 residues. Germline loops: CDR1 SSHAT, CDR2 FNYEAQ (reference sequence). In nucleotides, the CDR3 is TGTGCTAGCAGCTCGCCATATAGGGAAGAGCAGTTCTTC. Protein product: CASSSPYREEQFF.

V and J are TRBV29-1 and TRBJ2-1, with TRBD2 as a possible D gene (6 bases). CDR3 length: 14 residues. V dropped 1 base and J dropped 0 bases, with 7 bases sitting between them. Germline V gives CDR1 SQVTM, CDR2 ANQGSEA. CDR3 in amino acids: CSVEVAVSYNEQFF. In DNA, the CDR3 is TGCAGCGTTGAAGTAGCGGTCTCCTACAATGAGCAGTTCTTC.

The V gene is TRBV27, the J gene TRBJ1-2; no firm D call. The CDR3 totals 14 residues. Looked up from germline, CDR1 is MNHEY and CDR2 is SMNVEV (reference sequence). V dropped 2 bases and J dropped 5 bases, with 12 bases sitting between them. CDR3 residues: CASSLNGGIYGYTF. For the CDR3, the DNA is TGTGCCAGCAGTTTAAACGGAGGGATTTATGGCTACACCTTC.

The chain carries TRBV30 and TRBJ2-7, with D maybe TRBD1 (6 bases). The length of the CDR3 is 14 residues. Germline lookup yields CDR1 GTSNPN and CDR2 SVGIG (reference sequence). The germline V and J ends were trimmed by 0 bases and 2 bases, with 11 bases remaining between them. DNA of the CDR3: TGTGCCTGGAGTGTACGAGGGACAACCTACGAGCAGTACTTC. Protein sequence: CAWSVRGTTYEQYF.

J is TRBJ1-3 and V is TRBV5-6; D unclear. Trimming shortened V by 0 bases and J by 0 bases, and 10 bases separated the two germline ends. The CDR3 consists of 16 residues. Germline lookup yields CDR1 SGHDT and CDR2 YYEEEE. In nucleotides, the CDR3 is TGTGCCAGCAGCTTGGTTGGAGTTCACTCTGGAAACACCATATATTTT. As protein: CASSLVGVHSGNTIYF.

This clone was seen more than once but under ten times. The chain uses TRBV19 and TRBJ1-5, with 8 bases lining up with TRBD1. CDR3 length equals 16 residues. In germline, CDR1 is LNHDA, CDR2 SQIVND (reference sequence). With V trimmed by 7 bases and J by 4 bases, 12 bases remained unmatched. The CDR3 sequence: CASKMGQGASNQPQHF. In nucleotides, the CDR3 is TGTGCCAGTAAAATGGGGCAGGGGGCGAGTAATCAGCCCCAGCATTTT.

This clone was found once. The CDR3 DNA follows: TGCGCCAGCAGCCAAGGGCAGGGTTCCGACGAGCAGTACTTC. It is translated as CASSQGQGSDEQYF. The chain employs TRBV4-3 and TRBJ2-7, with a tentative D call TRBD1 (5 bases). CDR1 LGHNA and CDR2 YSLEER come from the germline V gene. Trimming left V 1 base short and J 5 bases short, with 12 bases between. The CDR3 extends over 14 amino acids.

This clone was observed a handful of times. The chain couples TRBV10-3 to TRBJ1-2; D might be TRBD1 (5 bases). The CDR3 contains 13 residues. V gave up 3 bases and J gave up 5 bases, with 10 bases separating them. The germline V gene has CDR1 ENHRY and CDR2 SYGVKD. The CDR3 region has the DNA TGTGCCATCAGTGACCGCGGGGGTTATGGCTACACCTTC. Its protein is CAISDRGGYGYTF.